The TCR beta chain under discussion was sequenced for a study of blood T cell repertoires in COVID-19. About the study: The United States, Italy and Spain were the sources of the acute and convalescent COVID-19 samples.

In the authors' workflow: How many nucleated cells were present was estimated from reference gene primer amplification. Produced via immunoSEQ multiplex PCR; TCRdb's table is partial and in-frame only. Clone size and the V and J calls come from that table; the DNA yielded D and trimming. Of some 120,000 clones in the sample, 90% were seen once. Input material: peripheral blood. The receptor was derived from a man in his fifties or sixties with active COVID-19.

CDR3 sequence (DNA): TGTGCCACCAGTGTGGCGGGAACAGGATACAATGAGCAGTTCTTC. It is translated as CATSVAGTGYNEQFF. The chain carries TRBV24-1 and TRBJ2-1; a possible D gene is TRBD2 (6 bases). V shed 5 bases and J shed 4 bases, with 14 bases lying between them. The germline V gene encodes CDR1 KGHDR and CDR2 SFDVKD. The CDR3 totals 15 residues.